The T cell receptor (beta chain) under discussion was sequenced for a study of T cells in narcolepsy. The junction had 19 bases not matched to a gene; V was cut back by 4 bases and J by 9 bases. Germline V gives CDR1 SGHRS, CDR2 YFSETQ. This CDR3 is built from 17 residues. Clones were sequenced by immunoSEQ multiplex PCR, and TCRdb holds only the in-frame ones, with some missing. The data contain 18,000 or so clones, 85% to 90% of them singletons. This sequence joins TRBV5-1 and TRBJ1-3, with 7 bases aligning to TRBD1. The sequenced sample consisted of memory (CD45RA-) CD4+ T cells from blood. This TCR was recovered from a human donor in good health. CDR3 in DNA: TGCGCCAGCAGCCCGACTAACAGGGGTCAAGAGGATGGCACCATATATTTT. This sequence encodes CASSPTNRGQEDGTIYF.